This T cell receptor (beta chain) was identified during a study of blood T cell repertoires in COVID-19. Overall study: Samples representing acute and convalescent COVID-19 were sourced from the United States, Italy and Spain. From T cells, B-cell-depleted T cells, or PBMCs came the material, which was cDNA or gDNA.

Original analysis: Amplifying reference gene primers gave estimates of nucleated cell counts. Libraries were prepared by immunoSEQ multiplex PCR; TCRdb keeps only in-frame clonotypes and omits some of them. That table furnishes V, J and clone size, whereas the DNA furnished D and trimming. The sample carries about 240,000 clones, approximately 86% recorded once. CDR1 KGHDR and CDR2 SFDVKD come from the germline V gene. With V trimmed by 3 bases and J by 1 base, 1 base remained unmatched. The CDR3 contains 15 residues. This TCR derives from a woman in her 70s with active or convalescent COVID-19. V usage is TRBV24-1 and J usage is TRBJ2-5, with TRBD1 matching over 10 bases. Input material: peripheral blood. In DNA, the CDR3 is TGTGCCACCAGTGATGACAGGGGGCTCCAAGAGACCCAGTACTTC. The encoded protein is CATSDDRGLQETQYF.